The 23 T cell receptor beta chains reported below all come from one sample, sequenced in a study of cytomegalovirus exposure and HLA in healthy donors. Data came from immunoSEQ multiplex PCR; TCRdb stores just in-frame clones and leaves some out. This sample has approximately 300,000 clones, with just over 85% found just once. Input material: PBMCs. All receptors come from a woman aged 18-29 years in good health and CMV-seronegative.

The chain couples TRBV4-1 to TRBJ2-5; 8 nucleotides align to TRBD2. Looked up from germline, CDR1 is MGHRA and CDR2 is YSYEKL. Germline trimming cut 8 bases from V and 5 bases from J; bases unmatched to any gene: 7. The CDR3 is made up of 13 amino acids. This chain's CDR3 is CASGLAGQETQYF. The CDR3 DNA follows: TGCGCCAGCGGGTTAGCGGGGCAGGAGACCCAGTACTTC.

This chain joins TRBV2 and TRBJ2-7; 10 nucleotides align to TRBD1. V lost 9 bases, J lost 2 bases, and 7 bases stayed unmatched. The CDR3 consists of 14 residues. Germline lookup yields CDR1 SNHLY and CDR2 FYNNEI. The CDR3 nucleotides read TGTGCCAGTAATTCTGGACAGGGGGCCTACGAGCAGTACTTC. The encoded protein is CASNSGQGAYEQYF.

This clone was counted at least ten times. The chain couples TRBV6-4 to TRBJ2-2, with D perhaps TRBD1 (6 bases). The CDR3 is 14 amino acids. Between the trimmed V and J ends, which lost 6 bases and 8 bases, there was a span of 16 bases. Germline V CDR1 and CDR2: MRHNA, SNTAGT. CDR3 nucleotides: TGTGCCAGCAGAACAGGGATGGAATCGGGGGAGCTGTTTTTT. Encoded protein: CASRTGMESGELFF.

Points on this clone: Other nucleotide sequences in the sample specify the same CDR3. This chain links TRBV5-6 with TRBJ2-5; D not certain. CDR3 length: 12 residues. Trimming stripped 0 bases from V and 4 bases from J, with 4 bases between. Germline assignment: CDR1 SGHDT and CDR2 YYEEEE. The chain's CDR3 is CASSLARETQYF. The CDR3 nucleotides are TGTGCCAGCAGCTTGGCGAGAGAGACCCAGTACTTC.

The CDR3, as DNA: TGTGCCAGTAGTACCCAGGGACAGCATCAGCCCCAGCATTTT. Encoded protein: CASSTQGQHQPQHF. The chain uses TRBV19 and TRBJ1-5; 7 bases align to TRBD1. V was pared by 4 bases and J by 5 bases, with 5 bases of the junction left unmatched. Germline lookup yields CDR1 LNHDA and CDR2 SQIVND (reference sequence). This CDR3 comprises 14 residues.

The V call is TRBV5-6, the J call TRBJ2-7; TRBD1 is a possible D gene (5 bases). The germline V gene has CDR1 SGHDT and CDR2 YYEEEE. The CDR3 has 12 amino acids. The V and J ends lost 3 bases and 3 bases respectively, with 7 bases between them. The CDR3 nucleotides read TGTGCCAGCAGCTCTGACAGCTACGAGCAGTACTTC. The encoded protein is CASSSDSYEQYF.

The V call is TRBV1, the J call TRBJ1-2; the table's D call TRBD1 went unverified against the DNA. TRBV1 represents a pseudogene. There are 16 residues in the CDR3. The CDR3 loop reads CTSSQYQGALGGGYTF. The CDR3 DNA follows: TGCACCAGCAGCCAATATCAGGGGGCCTTAGGAGGCGGCTACACCTTC.

The rearrangement links TRBV11-1 to TRBJ1-4; D remains ambiguous. Germline values: CDR1 SGHAT, CDR2 FQDESV (reference sequence). The CDR3 length is 12 residues. V lost 6 bases and J lost 8, with 10 bases in between. CDR3 sequence reads: CASRAEGEKLFF. In nucleotides, the CDR3 is TGTGCCAGCAGGGCGGAAGGCGAAAAACTGTTTTTT. The full variable domain, with the rest looked up from reference TRBV11-1 and TRBJ1-4, is EAEVAQSPRYKITEKSQAVAFWCDPISGHATLYWYRQILGQGPELLVQFQDESVVDDSQLPKDRFSAERLKGVDSTLKIQPAELGDSAMYLCASRAEGEKLFFGSGTQLSVL.

The CDR3 nucleotides read TGTGCCAGCAGCTTCCCACTAGCGGGAGGGCGGGAGACCCAGTACTTC. Protein product: CASSFPLAGGRETQYF. V is TRBV7-2 and J is TRBJ2-5; 13 nucleotides agree with TRBD2. This CDR3 comprises 16 residues. J gave up 5 bases and V 3 bases, and 6 bases lay outside the gene matches. Germline-derived CDR1 and CDR2 are SGHTA and FQGNSA.

The V and J genes are TRBV5-6 and TRBJ2-1; D possibly corresponds to TRBD1 (6 bases). The CDR3 consists of 19 residues. V lost 3 bases, J lost 7 bases, and 29 bases lay in between. CDR1 is SGHDT, CDR2 YYEEEE, per germline. DNA of the CDR3: TGTGCCAGCAGCTCAACCCAATCTTATTACAGGGACGGTGGTAATGAGCAGTTCTTC. This sequence encodes CASSSTQSYYRDGGNEQFF.

The chain joins TRBV27 to TRBJ2-3, with 9 nucleotides matching TRBD2. The V gene's germline CDR1 is MNHEY and CDR2 SMNVEV (reference sequence). V shed 3 bases, J shed 3 bases, and the junction held 4 bases outside the gene matches. The CDR3 totals 15 residues. CDR3 nucleotide sequence: TGTGCCAGCAGTTTGAGTAGCGGGAGTACAGATACGCAGTATTTT. Translated, it gives CASSLSSGSTDTQYF.

The V and J genes are TRBV19 and TRBJ1-5; D unresolved. Germline V gives CDR1 LNHDA, CDR2 SQIVND (reference sequence). The CDR3 sequence is 15 residues long. V was shortened by 2 bases and J by 1 base, with 9 bases between the two germline ends. The CDR3 is CASSISGGSNQPQHF. CDR3 nucleotides: TGTGCCAGTAGTATAAGCGGAGGGAGCAATCAGCCCCAGCATTTT.

The CDR3 here is CASSQGWVNTEAFF. For the CDR3, the DNA is TGTGCCAGCAGTCAGGGTTGGGTGAACACTGAAGCTTTCTTT. The chain uses TRBV6-5 and TRBJ1-1; perhaps TRBD1 as D (5 bases). CDR3 length: 14 residues. Trimming took 5 bases from V and 0 from J, leaving 10 bases between them. CDR1 MNHEY and CDR2 SVGAGI come from the germline V gene.

The CDR3 loop is CASSPVEGAGVGYEQYF. The CDR3 coding sequence is TGTGCCAGCAGTCCGGTTGAAGGGGCGGGAGTGGGTTACGAGCAGTACTTC. V and J are TRBV25-1 and TRBJ2-7, with 7 positions matching TRBD2. The CDR3 length is 17 residues. CDR1 MGHDK and CDR2 SYGVNS come from the germline V gene. J was trimmed by 4 bases and V by 5 bases; bases with no gene match: 17.

This clone was found a few times. V usage is TRBV5-1 and J usage is TRBJ2-5; 9 nucleotides align to TRBD1. The CDR3 is 15 residues long. The germline CDR1 and CDR2 sequences are SGHRS and YFSETQ. Germline trimming cut 4 bases from V and 6 bases from J; bases unmatched to any gene: 10. This CDR3 reads CASSIVTGGAKTQYF. The DNA for the CDR3 is TGCGCCAGCAGCATCGTAACAGGGGGCGCCAAGACCCAGTACTTC. Based on the CDR3 plus reference TRBV5-1 and TRBJ2-5, the full variable domain is KAGVTQTPRYLIKTRGQQVTLSCSPISGHRSVSWYQQTPGQGLQFLFEYFSETQRNKGNFPGRFSGRQFSNSRSEMNVSTLELGDSALYLCASSIVTGGAKTQYFGPGTRLLVL.

The chain employs TRBV2 and TRBJ1-1; TRBD1 agrees at 7 bases. Germline values: CDR1 SNHLY, CDR2 FYNNEI. The CDR3 contains 13 residues. After removal of 5 bases from V and 5 bases from J, the junction contained 5 bases not matched to a gene. This CDR3 is CASSRDSWTEAFF. CDR3 coding DNA: TGTGCCAGCAGTCGGGACAGTTGGACTGAAGCTTTCTTT.

The chain links TRBV18 to TRBJ2-2, with unresolved D. CDR1 and CDR2 (germline): KGHSH, LQKENI. V gave up 4 bases and J gave up 7 bases, with 10 bases separating them. CDR3 length: 13 residues. The CDR3 loop is CASSLAEVGELFF. CDR3 bases: TGTGCCAGCTCACTAGCTGAAGTCGGGGAGCTGTTTTTT.

The chain uses TRBV5-1 and TRBJ1-2; 7 positions match TRBD1. This CDR3 contains 15 residues. CDR1 and CDR2 (germline): SGHRS, YFSETQ. V lost 7 bases to trimming and J lost 2 bases; unmatched junction nucleotides: 11. CDR3 sequence (DNA): TGCGCCAGCCGAGATAGGGGGCGGCCGAACTATGGCTACACCTTC. Translating it yields CASRDRGRPNYGYTF.

This clone was recorded only once. The genes are TRBV4-1 and TRBJ2-2, with 8 bases aligning to TRBD1. The germline CDR1 and CDR2 sequences are MGHRA and YSYEKL. This CDR3 region has 16 residues. Trimming removed 1 base from V and 4 bases from J; junction bases left unmatched: 5. The CDR3 DNA is TGCGCCAGCAGCCAAGGTTGGACAGGGATCACCGGGGAGCTGTTTTTT. Encoded protein: CASSQGWTGITGELFF.

The chain combines TRBV6-5 with TRBJ2-7, with 10 bases that match TRBD1. With V trimmed by 6 bases and J by 2 bases, 7 bases remained unmatched. The germline V gene has CDR1 MNHEY and CDR2 SVGAGI. CDR3 size: 15 residues. The CDR3 sequence: CASRTPGQGAYEQYF. In nucleotides, the CDR3 is TGTGCCAGCAGGACCCCAGGACAGGGGGCCTACGAGCAGTACTTC.

This chain joins TRBV28 and TRBJ1-1, with 9 bases lining up with TRBD1. With 10 bases clipped from V and 1 base from J, the junction kept 7 bases outside the gene matches. The CDR3 extends over 14 amino acids. Germline assignment: CDR1 MDHEN and CDR2 SYDVKM. CDR3: CATAPGQGNTEAFF. The DNA for the CDR3 is TGTGCCACCGCTCCGGGACAGGGGAACACTGAAGCTTTCTTT.

The chain recombines TRBV6-5 with TRBJ1-3, with 7 bases lining up with TRBD1. J was trimmed by 1 base and V by 2 bases; bases with no gene match: 5. The CDR3 length is 16 residues. The germline V gene encodes CDR1 MNHEY and CDR2 SVGAGI. The CDR3 region has the DNA TGTGCCAGCAGTTACAGGGGGCAAGGGTCTGGAAACACCATATATTTT. Amino acids: CASSYRGQGSGNTIYF.

The chain links TRBV28 to TRBJ2-7, with D possibly TRBD2 on 6 matching bases. Trimming removed 3 bases at V and 0 bases at J, with 9 bases between. CDR3 length: 14 residues. Germline CDR1 MDHEN, CDR2 SYDVKM. As DNA, the CDR3 is TGTGCCAGCAGTTTGAAGACTAGCTCCTACGAGCAGTACTTC. Amino acid sequence: CASSLKTSSYEQYF.